This T cell receptor beta chain originates from a study of human CD8 memory T cell subsets. This CDR3 has 13 amino acids. The V gene's germline CDR1 is PRHDT and CDR2 FYEKMQ (reference sequence). Preparation of the TCR beta libraries relied on UMI-labeled 5' RACE. TCRdb reprocessed the 5' RACE reads, keeping one entry per CDR3 protein, no DNA. The listing contains around 9,800 distinct CDR3 sequences. This clonotype originated in a human donor in good health. The V gene is TRBV13, the J gene TRBJ2-5; TCRdb names TRBD2, which stays unverified in the absence of DNA. Sequenced input: CD8+ T cells from PBMCs. This chain's CDR3 is CASRSGTSKTQYF.